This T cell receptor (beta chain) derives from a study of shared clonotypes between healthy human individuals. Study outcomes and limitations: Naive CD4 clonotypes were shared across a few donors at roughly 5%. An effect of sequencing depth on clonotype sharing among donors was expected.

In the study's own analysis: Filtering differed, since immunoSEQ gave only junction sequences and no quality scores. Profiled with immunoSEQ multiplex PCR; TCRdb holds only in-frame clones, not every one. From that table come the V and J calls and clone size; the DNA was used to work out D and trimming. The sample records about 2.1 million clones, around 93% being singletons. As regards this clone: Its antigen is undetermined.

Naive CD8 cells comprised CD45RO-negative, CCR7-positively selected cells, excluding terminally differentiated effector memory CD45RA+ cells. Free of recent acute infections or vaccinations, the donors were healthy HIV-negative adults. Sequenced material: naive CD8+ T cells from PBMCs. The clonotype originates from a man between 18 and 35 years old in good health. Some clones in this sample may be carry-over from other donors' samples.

CDR3 amino acids: CAWSWGAGTEAFF. CDR3 coding DNA: TGTGCCTGGAGCTGGGGGGCAGGCACTGAAGCTTTCTTT. The rearrangement links TRBV30 to TRBJ1-1; D might be TRBD1 (6 bases). Germline CDR1 GTSNPN, CDR2 SVGIG (reference sequence). V gave up 3 bases and J gave up 4 bases, with 12 bases separating them. The CDR3 runs to 13 residues. Based on the CDR3 plus reference TRBV30 and TRBJ1-1, the full variable domain is SQTIHQWPATLVQPVGSPLSLECTVEGTSNPNLYWYRQAAGRGLQLLFYSVGIGQISSEVPQNLSASRPQDRQFILSSKKLLLSDSGFYLCAWSWGAGTEAFFGQGTRLTVV.